Sequencing of this T cell receptor beta chain was carried out in a study of blood T cell repertoires in COVID-19. Across the whole study: Material from acute and convalescent COVID-19 was sourced from the United States, Italy and Spain. The analysed material was cDNA or gDNA that came from T cells, B-cell-depleted T cells, or PBMCs.

Original processing notes: Researchers report that nucleated cell counts were estimated from reference gene primer amplification. TCRdb's copy holds only in-frame clones and misses some; the assay was immunoSEQ multiplex PCR. That table supplies the V and J calls and clone size; D and trimming were determined from the DNA. Of fewer than 85,000 clones in the sample, over 70% were seen once. This CDR3 has 17 residues. The sequenced sample was peripheral blood. This sequence joins TRBV21-1 and TRBJ2-3; the DNA was not used to check the table's D call, TRBD2. TRBV21-1 is described as a pseudogene. The sequence came from a man aged 50 to 59 with active COVID-19. CDR3 sequence reads: CASSKEGRGVSTDTQYF. Written as DNA, the CDR3 is TGTGCCAGCAGCAAAGAAGGACGGGGGGTATCCACAGATACGCAGTATTTT.